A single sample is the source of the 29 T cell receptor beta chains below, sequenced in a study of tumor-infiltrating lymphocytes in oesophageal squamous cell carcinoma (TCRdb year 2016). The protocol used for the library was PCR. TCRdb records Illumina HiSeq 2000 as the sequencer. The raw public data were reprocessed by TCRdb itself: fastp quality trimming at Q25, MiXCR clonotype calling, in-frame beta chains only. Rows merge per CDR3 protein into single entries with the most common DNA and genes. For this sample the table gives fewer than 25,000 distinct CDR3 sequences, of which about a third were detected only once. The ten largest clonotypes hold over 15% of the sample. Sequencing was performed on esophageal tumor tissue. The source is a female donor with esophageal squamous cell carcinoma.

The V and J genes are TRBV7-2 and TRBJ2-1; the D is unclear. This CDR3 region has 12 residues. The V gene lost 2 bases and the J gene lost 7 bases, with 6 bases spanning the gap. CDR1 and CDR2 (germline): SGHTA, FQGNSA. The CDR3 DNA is TGTGCCAGCAGCTTACTCCGGAATGAGCAGTTCTTC. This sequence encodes CASSLLRNEQFF.

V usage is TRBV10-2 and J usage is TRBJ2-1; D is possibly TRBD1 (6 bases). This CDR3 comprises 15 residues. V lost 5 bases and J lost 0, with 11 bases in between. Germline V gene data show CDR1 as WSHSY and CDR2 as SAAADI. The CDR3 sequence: CASSQGTLSYNEQFF. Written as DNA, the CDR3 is TGCGCCAGCAGTCAGGGGACCCTCTCCTACAATGAGCAGTTCTTC.

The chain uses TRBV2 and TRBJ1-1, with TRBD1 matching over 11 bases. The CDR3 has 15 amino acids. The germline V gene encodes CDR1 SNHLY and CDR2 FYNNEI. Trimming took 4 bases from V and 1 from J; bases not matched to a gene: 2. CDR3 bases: TGTGCCAGCAGTGGGACAGGGGGCTGGAACACTGAAGCTTTCTTT. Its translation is CASSGTGGWNTEAFF.

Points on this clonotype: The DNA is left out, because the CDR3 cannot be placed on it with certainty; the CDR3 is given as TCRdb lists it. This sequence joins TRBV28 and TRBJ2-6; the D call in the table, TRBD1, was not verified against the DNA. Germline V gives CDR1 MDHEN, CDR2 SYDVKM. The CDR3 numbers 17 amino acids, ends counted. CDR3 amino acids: CASRPYGLRVRGLHLRF.

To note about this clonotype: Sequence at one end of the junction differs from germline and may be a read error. This CDR3 is CASSFLGNYEQYF. The CDR3 DNA is TGTGCCAGCAGCTTTCTAGGTAACTACGAGCAGTACTTT. The V call is TRBV7-2, the J call TRBJ2-7, with D unresolved. The germline CDR1 and CDR2 sequences are SGHTA and FQGNSA. The CDR3 length is 13 residues.

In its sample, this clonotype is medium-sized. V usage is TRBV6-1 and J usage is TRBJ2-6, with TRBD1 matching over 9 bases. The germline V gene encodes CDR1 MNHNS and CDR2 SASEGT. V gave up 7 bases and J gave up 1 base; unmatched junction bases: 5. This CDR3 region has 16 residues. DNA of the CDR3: TGTGCCAGCAAGGTACAGGGGGCATCTGGGGCCAACGTCCTGACTTTC. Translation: CASKVQGASGANVLTF.

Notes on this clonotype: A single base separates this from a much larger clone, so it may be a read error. The CDR3 region is CASSPNSYEQYF. CDR3 bases: TGTGCCAGCAGCCCTAACAGCTATGAGCAGTACTTC. This chain joins TRBV5-4 and TRBJ2-5, with D unresolved. The CDR3 runs 12 residues. V was clipped by 4 bases and J by 11 bases, with 15 bases between them. Germline values: CDR1 SGHNT, CDR2 YYREEE (reference sequence).

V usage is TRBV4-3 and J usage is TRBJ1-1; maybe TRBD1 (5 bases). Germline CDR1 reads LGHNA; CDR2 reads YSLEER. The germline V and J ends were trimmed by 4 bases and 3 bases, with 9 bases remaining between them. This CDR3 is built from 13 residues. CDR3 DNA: TGCGCCAGCAGCCCCGGGGGAGACACTGAAGCTTTCTTT. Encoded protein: CASSPGGDTEAFF.

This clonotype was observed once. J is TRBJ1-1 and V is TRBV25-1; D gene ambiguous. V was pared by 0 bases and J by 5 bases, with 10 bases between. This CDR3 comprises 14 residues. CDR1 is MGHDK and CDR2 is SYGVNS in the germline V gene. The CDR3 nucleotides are TGTGCCAGCAGTGAATACGTAGGGCTGACTGAAGCTTTCTTT. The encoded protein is CASSEYVGLTEAFF.

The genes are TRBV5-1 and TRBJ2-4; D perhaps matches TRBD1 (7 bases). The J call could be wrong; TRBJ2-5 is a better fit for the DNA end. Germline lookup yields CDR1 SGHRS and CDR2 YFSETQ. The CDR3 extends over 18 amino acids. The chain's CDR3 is CASSWRDSGSAGFETQYF. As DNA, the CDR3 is TGCGCCAGCAGCTGGAGGGACAGCGGGTCGGCGGGTTTTGAGACCCAGTACTTC.

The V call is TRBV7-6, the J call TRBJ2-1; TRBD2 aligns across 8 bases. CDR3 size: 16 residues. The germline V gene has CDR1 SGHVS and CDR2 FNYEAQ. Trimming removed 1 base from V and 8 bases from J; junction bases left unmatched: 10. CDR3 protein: CASSLEAGTRVDEQFF. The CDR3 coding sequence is TGTGCCAGCAGCTTAGAGGCGGGGACTAGAGTGGATGAGCAGTTCTTC.

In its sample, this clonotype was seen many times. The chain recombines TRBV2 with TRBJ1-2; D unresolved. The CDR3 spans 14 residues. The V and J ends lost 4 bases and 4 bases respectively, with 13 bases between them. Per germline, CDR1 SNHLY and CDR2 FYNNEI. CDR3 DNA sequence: TGTGCCAGCAGTGTCTCCCCCGACATCTATGGCTACACCTTC. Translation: CASSVSPDIYGYTF.

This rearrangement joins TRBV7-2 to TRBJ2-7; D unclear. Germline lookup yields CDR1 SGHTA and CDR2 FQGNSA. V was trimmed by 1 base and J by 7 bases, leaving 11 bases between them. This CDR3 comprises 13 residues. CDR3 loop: CASSLDQMGEQYF. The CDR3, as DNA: TGTGCCAGCAGCTTAGACCAGATGGGTGAGCAGTACTTC.

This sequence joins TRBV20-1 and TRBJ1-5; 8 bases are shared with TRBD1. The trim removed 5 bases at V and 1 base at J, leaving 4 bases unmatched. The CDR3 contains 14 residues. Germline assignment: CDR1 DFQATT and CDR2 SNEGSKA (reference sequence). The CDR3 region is CSAGRQGSNQPQHF. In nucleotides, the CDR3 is TGCAGTGCTGGAAGACAGGGGAGCAATCAGCCCCAGCATTTT.

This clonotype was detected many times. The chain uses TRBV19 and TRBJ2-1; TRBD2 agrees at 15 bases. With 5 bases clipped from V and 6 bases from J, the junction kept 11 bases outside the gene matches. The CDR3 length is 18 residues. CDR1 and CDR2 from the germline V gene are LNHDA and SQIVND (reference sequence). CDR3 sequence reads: CASSPNPRTSGRVNEQFF. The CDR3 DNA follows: TGTGCCAGTAGTCCTAACCCCCGGACTAGCGGGAGGGTCAATGAGCAGTTCTTC.

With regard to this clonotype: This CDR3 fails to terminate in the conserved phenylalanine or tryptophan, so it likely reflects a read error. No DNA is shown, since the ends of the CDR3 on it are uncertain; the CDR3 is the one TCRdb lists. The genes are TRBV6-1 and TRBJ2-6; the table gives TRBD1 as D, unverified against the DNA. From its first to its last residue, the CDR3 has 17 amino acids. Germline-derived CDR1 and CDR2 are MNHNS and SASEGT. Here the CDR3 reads CASSEPGQGTYEQYFGA.

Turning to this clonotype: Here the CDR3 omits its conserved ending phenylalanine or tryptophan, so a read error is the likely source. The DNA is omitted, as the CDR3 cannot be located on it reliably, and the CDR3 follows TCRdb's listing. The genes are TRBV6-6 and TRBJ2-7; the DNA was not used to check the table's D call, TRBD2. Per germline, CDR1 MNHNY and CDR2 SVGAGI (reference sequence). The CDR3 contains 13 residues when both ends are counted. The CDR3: CATRLDYGYTFGS.

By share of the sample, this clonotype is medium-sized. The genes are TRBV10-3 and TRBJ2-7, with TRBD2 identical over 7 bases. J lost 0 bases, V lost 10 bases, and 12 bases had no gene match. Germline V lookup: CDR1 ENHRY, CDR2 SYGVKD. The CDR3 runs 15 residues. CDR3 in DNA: TGTGCCACCAGCGGGCCAGCGGGGCCCTCCTACGAGCAGTACTTC. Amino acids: CATSGPAGPSYEQYF.

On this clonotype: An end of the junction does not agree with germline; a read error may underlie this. The CDR3: CASSLGRNTDTPFF. CDR3 bases: TGTGCCAGCAGTTTGGGCAGAAACACAGATACGCCGTTCTTC. V and J are TRBV27 and TRBJ2-5, with D hard to call. The germline gives CDR1 MNHEY, CDR2 SMNVEV (reference sequence). CDR3 length: 14 amino acids.

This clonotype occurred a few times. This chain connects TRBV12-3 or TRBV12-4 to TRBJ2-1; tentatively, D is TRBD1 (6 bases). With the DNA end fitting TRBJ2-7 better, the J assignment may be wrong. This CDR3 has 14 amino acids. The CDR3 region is CASSLGGPRGEQYF. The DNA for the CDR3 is TGTGCCAGCAGTTTAGGGGGGCCGAGGGGCGAGCAGTACTTC.

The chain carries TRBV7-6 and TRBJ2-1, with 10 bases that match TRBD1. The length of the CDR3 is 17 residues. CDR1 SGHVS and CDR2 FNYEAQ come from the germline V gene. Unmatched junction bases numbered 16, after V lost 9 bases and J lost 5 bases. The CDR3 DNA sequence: TGTGCCAGGGGAGACAGGGGGCTTGGTAGCGTACACAATGAGCAGTTCTTC. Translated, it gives CARGDRGLGSVHNEQFF.

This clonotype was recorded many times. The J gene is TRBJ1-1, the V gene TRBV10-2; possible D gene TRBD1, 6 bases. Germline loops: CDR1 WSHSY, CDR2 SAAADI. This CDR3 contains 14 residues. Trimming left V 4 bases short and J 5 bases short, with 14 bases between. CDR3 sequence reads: CASSVGGWGTEAFF. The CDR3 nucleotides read TGCGCCAGCAGTGTGGGGGGCTGGGGAACTGAAGCTTTCTTT.

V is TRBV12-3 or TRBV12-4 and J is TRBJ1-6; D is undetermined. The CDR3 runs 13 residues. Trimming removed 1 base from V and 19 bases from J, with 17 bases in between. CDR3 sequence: CASSLGPSDEQHF. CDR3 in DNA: TGTGCCAGCAGTTTAGGACCCTCTGACGAGCAGCACTTT.

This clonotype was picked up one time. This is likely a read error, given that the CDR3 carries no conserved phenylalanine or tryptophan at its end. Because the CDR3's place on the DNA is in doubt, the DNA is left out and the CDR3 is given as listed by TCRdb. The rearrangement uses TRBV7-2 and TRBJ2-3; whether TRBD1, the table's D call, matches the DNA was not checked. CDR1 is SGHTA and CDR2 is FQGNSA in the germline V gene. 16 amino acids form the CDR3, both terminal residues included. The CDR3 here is CASSQAGVWGQRPDFR.

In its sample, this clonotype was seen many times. CDR3 nucleotide sequence: TGCGCCAGCAGCTCCGGGAGCTGGGGAGCCAAAAACATTCAGTACTTC. It yields the protein CASSSGSWGAKNIQYF. V gene TRBV5-1 combines with J gene TRBJ2-4, with TRBD2 as a possible D gene (6 bases). The CDR3 is made up of 16 amino acids. Germline V gives CDR1 SGHRS, CDR2 YFSETQ. V lost 3 bases and J 0 bases, leaving 13 bases between the germline ends.

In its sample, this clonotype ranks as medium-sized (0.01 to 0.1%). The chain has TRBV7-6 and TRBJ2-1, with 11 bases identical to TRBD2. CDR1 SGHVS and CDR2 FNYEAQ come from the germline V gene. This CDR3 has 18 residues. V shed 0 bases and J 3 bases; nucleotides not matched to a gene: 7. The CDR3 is CASSLALAGTSGYNEQFF. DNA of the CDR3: TGTGCCAGCAGCTTAGCGCTTGCCGGGACTAGCGGCTACAATGAGCAGTTCTTC.

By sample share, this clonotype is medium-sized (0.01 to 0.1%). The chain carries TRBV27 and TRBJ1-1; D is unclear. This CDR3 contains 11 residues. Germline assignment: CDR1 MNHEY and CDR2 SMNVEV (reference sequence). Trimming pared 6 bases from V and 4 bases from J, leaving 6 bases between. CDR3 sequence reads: CASRSFTEAFF. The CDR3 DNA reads TGTGCCAGCAGGAGCTTCACTGAAGCTTTCTTT.

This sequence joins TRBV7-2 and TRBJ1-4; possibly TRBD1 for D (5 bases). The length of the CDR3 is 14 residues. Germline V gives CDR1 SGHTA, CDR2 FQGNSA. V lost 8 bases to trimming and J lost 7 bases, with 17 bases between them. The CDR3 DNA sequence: TGTGCCAGCTCTGCGCGCAGGGACGGTGAAAAACTGTTTTTT. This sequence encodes CASSARRDGEKLFF.

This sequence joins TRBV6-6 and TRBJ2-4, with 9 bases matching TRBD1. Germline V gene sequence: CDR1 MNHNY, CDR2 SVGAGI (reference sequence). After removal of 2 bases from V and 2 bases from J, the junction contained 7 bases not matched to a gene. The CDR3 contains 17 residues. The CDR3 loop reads CASSYRGTGKTKNIQYF. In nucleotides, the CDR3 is TGTGCCAGCAGTTACAGAGGGACAGGGAAGACCAAAAACATTCAGTACTTC.